Each of the 30 T cell receptor beta chains below was sequenced from the same sample in a study of CD8 T cells in ankylosing spondylitis. TCRdb re-called the 5' RACE reads through MiXCR, storing one row per CDR3 protein. The sample lists hundreds of thousands of distinct CDR3 sequences, under 25% occurring once. The sample was blood, either unsorted or a sorted T cell fraction (not recorded which). Receptor source: a female donor with ankylosing spondylitis or in good health (not recorded which).

V usage is TRBV9 and J usage is TRBJ2-7; D perhaps matches TRBD2 (6 bases). The CDR3 has 15 amino acids. Germline CDR1 SGDLS, CDR2 YYNGEE. Trimming took off 0 bases at V and 1 base at J, with 11 bases between the two ends. CDR3 DNA: TGTGCCAGCAGCGTAGGTAGCGGAGGGTCCTACGAGCAGTACTTC. Translating it yields CASSVGSGGSYEQYF.

The V gene is TRBV28, the J gene TRBJ2-3, with unresolved D. Germline loops: CDR1 MDHEN, CDR2 SYDVKM. The CDR3 runs 15 residues. The ends were cut back, 8 bases at V and 0 bases at J, with 15 bases in the middle. The CDR3: CASATQRPSTDTQYF. The CDR3 bases are TGTGCCAGCGCGACTCAGAGGCCTAGCACAGATACGCAGTATTTT.

The chain is built from TRBV20-1 and TRBJ1-4; D remains unclear. This CDR3 spans 13 amino acids. Germline V gene lookup returns CDR1 DFQATT and CDR2 SNEGSKA (reference sequence). The V gene lost 5 bases and the J gene lost 6 bases, with 13 bases spanning the gap. CDR3 nucleotides: TGCAGTGCTCGACCTAGGTTGGATGAAAAACTGTTTTTT. It is translated as CSARPRLDEKLFF.

The genes are TRBV7-8 and TRBJ1-1; tentatively, D is TRBD1 (6 bases). Deletions cut 2 bases from V and 4 bases from J, with 11 bases between. This CDR3 region has 14 residues. Per germline, CDR1 SGHVS and CDR2 FQNEAQ. This chain's CDR3 is CASSLRGGGTEAFF. The CDR3 DNA is TGTGCCAGCAGCTTAAGGGGAGGGGGCACTGAAGCTTTCTTT.

This clonotype showed up just a few times. This sequence joins TRBV27 and TRBJ2-3; D remains ambiguous. CDR1 is MNHEY and CDR2 is SMNVEV in the germline V gene (reference sequence). The V gene lost 6 bases and the J gene lost 2 bases, with 9 bases spanning the gap. CDR3 length equals 13 residues. The CDR3 bases are TGTGCCAGCAGGGATCACAACACAGATACGCAGTATTTT. Protein product: CASRDHNTDTQYF.

The V gene is TRBV20-1, the J gene TRBJ2-1, with D perhaps matching TRBD2 (5 bases). V shed 6 bases and J shed 0 bases, with 9 bases lying between them. Germline values: CDR1 DFQATT, CDR2 SNEGSKA (reference sequence). The CDR3 is made up of 13 amino acids. The CDR3 sequence is CSAGDFSYNEQFF. The CDR3 DNA reads as TGCAGTGCCGGGGATTTCTCCTACAATGAGCAGTTCTTC.

The chain couples TRBV4-3 to TRBJ1-2; 7 nucleotides line up with TRBD1. CDR1 and CDR2 from the germline V gene are LGHNA and YSLEER. The CDR3 is 18 amino acids. V gave up 4 bases and J gave up 1 base; unmatched junction bases: 15. CDR3 amino acids: CASSRTEGALNHNYGYTF. DNA of the CDR3: TGCGCCAGCAGCCGGACGGAGGGGGCGCTTAATCATAACTATGGCTACACCTTC.

A single count supports this clonotype. The V and J genes are TRBV5-6 and TRBJ2-3; the match to TRBD2 covers 10 bases. Germline V gives CDR1 SGHDT, CDR2 YYEEEE. This CDR3 region has 16 residues. The trim removed 2 bases at V and 4 bases at J, leaving 7 bases unmatched. In DNA, the CDR3 is TGTGCCAGCAGCTTCCCAGCGGGAGGGGGTCCAGATACGCAGTATTTT. It is translated as CASSFPAGGGPDTQYF.

This clonotype was observed many times. The chain carries TRBV12-3 or TRBV12-4 and TRBJ2-2, with unresolved D. The CDR3 is made up of 13 amino acids. V was trimmed by 7 bases and J by 4 bases, leaving 10 bases between them. This chain's CDR3 is CASNVDPTGELFF. The CDR3 DNA reads as TGTGCCAGCAACGTAGACCCCACCGGGGAGCTGTTTTTT.

The CDR3 is CSARRASGSTDTQYF. In DNA form, the CDR3 reads TGCAGTGCTAGAAGGGCTAGCGGTAGCACAGATACGCAGTATTTT. V is TRBV20-1 and J is TRBJ2-3; 7 positions agree with TRBD2. The germline V gene encodes CDR1 DFQATT and CDR2 SNEGSKA (reference sequence). V dropped 2 bases and J dropped 0; count of bases not matched to a gene: 5. The CDR3 covers 15 residues.

The chain uses TRBV15 and TRBJ2-3; no firm D call. The V gene lost 6 bases and the J gene lost 0 bases, with 10 bases spanning the gap. The germline CDR1 and CDR2 sequences are LNHNV and YYDKDF (reference sequence). The CDR3 has 14 amino acids. For the CDR3, the DNA is TGTGCCACCAGGAAGCACGACAGCACAGATACGCAGTATTTT. Its protein product is CATRKHDSTDTQYF.

This clonotype has just a few counts. The chain combines TRBV3-1 with TRBJ2-1; TRBD2 matches 16 bases. CDR3 length equals 17 residues. Germline V lookup: CDR1 LGHDT, CDR2 YNNKEL (reference sequence). Germline trimming cut 4 bases from V and 8 bases from J; bases unmatched to any gene: 8. CDR3 bases: TGTGCCAGCAGCCTCGGGACTAGCGGGAGGGCCGCGCATGAGCAGTTCTTC. Amino acid sequence: CASSLGTSGRAAHEQFF.

This clonotype was detected only a few times. The chain recombines TRBV20-1 with TRBJ2-5; D may be TRBD2 (5 bases). Trimming pared 4 bases from V and 4 bases from J, leaving 10 bases between. CDR1 is DFQATT, CDR2 SNEGSKA, per germline (reference sequence). This CDR3 comprises 12 residues. CDR3 nucleotides: TGCAGTGCTAAGGGCGCGGGAGAGACCCAGTACTTC. This codes for CSAKGAGETQYF.

V and J are TRBV29-1 and TRBJ2-7; D remains ambiguous. Trimming took 3 bases from V and 3 from J, leaving 9 bases between them. This CDR3 is built from 12 residues. The germline V gene has CDR1 SQVTM and CDR2 ANQGSEA. The CDR3 loop is CSVEGPGYEQYF. The DNA of the CDR3 is TGCAGCGTTGAGGGTCCAGGCTACGAGCAGTACTTC.

This clonotype has only a few counts. The rearrangement links TRBV29-1 to TRBJ1-2, with D perhaps TRBD1 (6 bases). Trimming removed 5 bases at V and 5 bases at J, with 9 bases between. CDR3 length equals 11 residues. Germline lookup yields CDR1 SQVTM and CDR2 ANQGSEA. CDR3 in DNA: TGCAGCGTTTTACAGGGTTATGGCTACACCTTC. It codes for CSVLQGYGYTF.

This clonotype was found once. The chain uses TRBV20-1 and TRBJ2-1; 9 nucleotides align to TRBD2. The J call may not be correct, given that the DNA end is closer to TRBJ2-7. Germline V gene data show CDR1 as DFQATT and CDR2 as SNEGSKA (reference sequence). The CDR3 sequence is 15 residues long. The CDR3 loop is CSAQSLAGYNERQYF. CDR3 coding DNA: TGCAGTGCCCAATCACTAGCGGGTTACAATGAGAGGCAGTACTTC.

The V gene is TRBV20-1, the J gene TRBJ2-3; no firm D call. Germline CDR1 is DFQATT and CDR2 is SNEGSKA (reference sequence). This CDR3 comprises 15 residues. Deletions cut 1 base from V and 10 bases from J, with 21 bases between. The CDR3 DNA is TGCAGTGCTAGAGGCCCCCGTACCCCCGGCCCGGCGCAGTATTTT. Translated: CSARGPRTPGPAQYF.

This clonotype was seen more than once but under ten times. The CDR3 sequence: CASNEGPNTEAFF. As DNA, the CDR3 is TGTGCCAGTAACGAGGGGCCGAACACTGAAGCTTTCTTT. The V call is TRBV19, the J call TRBJ1-1, with a tentative D call TRBD1 (5 bases). CDR3 length: 13 amino acids. Trimming pared 7 bases from V and 1 base from J, leaving 10 bases between. The germline CDR1 and CDR2 sequences are LNHDA and SQIVND (reference sequence).

This clonotype was seen only a few times. This chain joins TRBV20-1 and TRBJ2-1, with 11 bases that match TRBD2. The CDR3 covers 16 residues. J lost 6 bases, V lost 6 bases, and 13 bases had no gene match. The germline V gene has CDR1 DFQATT and CDR2 SNEGSKA (reference sequence). The CDR3 region has the DNA TGCAGTGCCTACGGAATGACTAGCGGGATCGTCAATGAGCAGTTCTTC. Its protein product is CSAYGMTSGIVNEQFF.

Only a few counts were recorded for this clonotype. The chain is built from TRBV7-9 and TRBJ1-2; D remains unclear. The CDR3 is 13 amino acids. Deletions cut 5 bases from V and 4 bases from J, with 11 bases between. Per germline, CDR1 SEHNR and CDR2 FQNEAQ (reference sequence). CDR3 coding DNA: TGTGCCAGCAGCCCCTCGGGATCCTATGGCTACACCTTC. Translated, it gives CASSPSGSYGYTF.

This clonotype was observed a few times. This chain uses TRBV27 with TRBJ2-1; D assignment may be TRBD1 or TRBD2 (5 bases each). The V gene's germline CDR1 is MNHEY and CDR2 SMNVEV (reference sequence). Trimming shortened V by 10 bases and J by 6 bases, and 10 bases separated the two germline ends. The CDR3 sequence is 11 residues long. CDR3 DNA sequence: TGTGCCACCGGGACCTTCAATGAGCAGTTCTTC. Protein product: CATGTFNEQFF.

This clonotype has a handful of counts. The V and J genes are TRBV20-1 and TRBJ2-7; D unresolved. CDR1 and CDR2 (germline): DFQATT, SNEGSKA (reference sequence). The CDR3 has 13 residues. Trimming removed 0 bases at V and 4 bases at J, with 10 bases between. The CDR3 sequence: CSARDDLTYEQYF. CDR3 DNA sequence: TGCAGTGCTAGAGACGACCTCACATACGAGCAGTACTTC.

This clonotype was found a few times. The chain uses TRBV7-6 and TRBJ2-1; no clear D gene. CDR1 is SGHVS and CDR2 is FNYEAQ in the germline V gene. The CDR3 runs 15 residues. Trimming cost V 4 bases and J 9 bases, with 19 bases left between them. CDR3 coding DNA: TGTGCCAGCAGCTCGTTAGGGTCGGCCTACCCTGAGCAGTTCTTC. Residues: CASSSLGSAYPEQFF.

This clonotype was seen at least ten times. The chain carries TRBV5-1 and TRBJ2-7; the match to TRBD2 covers 7 bases. CDR1 SGHRS and CDR2 YFSETQ come from the germline V gene. There are 15 residues in the CDR3. V was pared by 0 bases and J by 2 bases, with 5 bases of the junction left unmatched. The CDR3 reads CASSLDVAGPYEQYF. In DNA, the CDR3 is TGCGCCAGCAGCTTGGATGTAGCGGGCCCCTACGAGCAGTACTTC.

The table lists this clonotype with a few counts. The chain uses TRBV30 and TRBJ2-1; tentative D call: TRBD2 (6 bases). V lost 3 bases, J lost 5 bases, and 11 bases lay in between. CDR1 and CDR2 from the germline V gene are GTSNPN and SVGIG (reference sequence). This CDR3 has 13 amino acids. In nucleotides, the CDR3 is TGTGCCTGGAGCGGGAGTTCTCACAATGAGCAGTTCTTC. It yields the protein CAWSGSSHNEQFF.

V usage is TRBV15 and J usage is TRBJ1-3; the D gene is possibly TRBD1 (5 bases). CDR3 size: 13 residues. Trimming cost V 5 bases and J 9 bases, with 14 bases left between them. From germline, CDR1 is LNHNV and CDR2 YYDKDF (reference sequence). In DNA, the CDR3 is TGTGCCACCAGCTCCGACAGAGGAGGCACCATATATTTT. It specifies CATSSDRGGTIYF.

In its sample, this clonotype was seen once. The gene calls are TRBV11-2 and TRBJ2-1; D gene unclear. There are 15 residues in the CDR3. Looked up from germline, CDR1 is SGHAT and CDR2 is FQNNGV. Trimming shortened V by 2 bases and J by 0 bases, and 8 bases separated the two germline ends. The CDR3 reads CASSLIRSSYNEQFF. The CDR3 DNA is TGTGCCAGCAGCTTAATCCGGAGCTCCTACAATGAGCAGTTCTTC.

This clonotype occurred many times. The CDR3 region is CSARDPNHSYEQYF. The CDR3 coding sequence is TGCAGTGCTAGAGATCCAAACCACTCCTACGAGCAGTACTTC. The chain recombines TRBV20-1 with TRBJ2-7; D is uncertain. The CDR3 totals 14 residues. Germline loops: CDR1 DFQATT, CDR2 SNEGSKA (reference sequence). Trimming pared 0 bases from V and 0 bases from J, leaving 9 bases between.

The genes are TRBV19 and TRBJ2-5; D unresolved. The germline V and J ends were trimmed by 7 bases and 4 bases, with 19 bases remaining between them. This CDR3 is 15 amino acids long. In germline, CDR1 is LNHDA, CDR2 SQIVND (reference sequence). The CDR3 reads CASTPRVGWRETQYF. The CDR3 DNA follows: TGTGCCAGTACCCCCCGGGTGGGGTGGAGAGAGACCCAGTACTTC.

This clonotype was picked up a small number of times. This sequence joins TRBV10-3 and TRBJ2-1; D possibly uses TRBD1 or TRBD2 (5 bases each). V was pared by 5 bases and J by 4 bases, with 15 bases between. Germline V lookup: CDR1 ENHRY, CDR2 SYGVKD. This CDR3 comprises 15 residues. The CDR3 loop is CAISQGDGTYNEQFF. CDR3 nucleotides: TGTGCCATCAGTCAAGGGGACGGAACTTACAATGAGCAGTTCTTC.